The present entry profiles one T cell receptor beta chain with its context. Its antigen is currently unknown. This entry is derived from a study of cytomegalovirus exposure and HLA in healthy donors. Study findings and constraints: It was reportedly the case that the classifier diagnosed cytomegalovirus status with high specificity and sensitivity.

Losses at the gene ends were 5 bases for V and 7 bases for J; bases not matched to a gene: 11. The germline V gene encodes CDR1 ENHRY and CDR2 SYGVKD. The CDR3 sequence is 17 residues long. 13 Jbeta primers and 60 Vbeta primers were used for the PCR. The method was immunoSEQ multiplex PCR; TCRdb's version includes in-frame clones alone and lacks a portion of them. The sample shows 130,000 or so clones, roughly 80% of them seen only once. The TCR comes from a male donor in good health and CMV-seronegative. The sample consisted of PBMCs. The chain employs TRBV10-3 and TRBJ2-1, with TRBD2 identical over 13 bases. CDR3 in DNA: TGTGCCATCAGTCCCGGACTAGCGGGAGCTACGAGAAATGAGCAGTTCTTC. It yields the protein CAISPGLAGATRNEQFF.